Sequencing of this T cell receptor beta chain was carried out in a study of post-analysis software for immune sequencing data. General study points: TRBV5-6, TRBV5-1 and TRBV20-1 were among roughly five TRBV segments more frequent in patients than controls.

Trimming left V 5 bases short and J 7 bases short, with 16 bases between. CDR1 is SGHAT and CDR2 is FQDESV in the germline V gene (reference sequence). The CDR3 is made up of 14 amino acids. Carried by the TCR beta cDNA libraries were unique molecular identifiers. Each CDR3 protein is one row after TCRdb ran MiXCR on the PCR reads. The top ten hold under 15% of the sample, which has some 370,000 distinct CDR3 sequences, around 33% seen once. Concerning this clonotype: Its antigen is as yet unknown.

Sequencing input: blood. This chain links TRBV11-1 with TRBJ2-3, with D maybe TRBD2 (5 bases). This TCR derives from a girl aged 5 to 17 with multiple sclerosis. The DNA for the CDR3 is TGTGCCAGCAGCCAGACCCGGACTGCCCATACGCAGTATTTT. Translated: CASSQTRTAHTQYF.